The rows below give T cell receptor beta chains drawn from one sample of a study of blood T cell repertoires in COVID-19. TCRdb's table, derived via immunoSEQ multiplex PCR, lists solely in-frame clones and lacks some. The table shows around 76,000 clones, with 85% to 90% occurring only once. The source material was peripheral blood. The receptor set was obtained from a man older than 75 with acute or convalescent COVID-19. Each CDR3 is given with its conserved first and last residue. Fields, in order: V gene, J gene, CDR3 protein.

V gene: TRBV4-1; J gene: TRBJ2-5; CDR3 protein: CASSQEVTSGGAGKTQYF
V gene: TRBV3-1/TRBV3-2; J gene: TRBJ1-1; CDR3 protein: CASSQHTDTEAFF
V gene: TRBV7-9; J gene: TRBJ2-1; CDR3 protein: CASSLGSNEQFF
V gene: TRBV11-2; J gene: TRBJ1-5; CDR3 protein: CASSPLGQSEQPQHF
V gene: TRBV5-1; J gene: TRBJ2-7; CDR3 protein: CASSVGTGGTLDEQYF
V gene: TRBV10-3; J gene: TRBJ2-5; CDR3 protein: CAISAGSGETQYF
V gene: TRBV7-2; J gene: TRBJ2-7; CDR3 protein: CASSLQSYEQYF
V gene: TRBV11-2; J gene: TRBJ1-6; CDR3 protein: CASSLGDRGSYNSPLHF
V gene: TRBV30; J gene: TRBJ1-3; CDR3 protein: CAFIRNTIYF
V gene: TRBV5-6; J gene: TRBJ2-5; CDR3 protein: CASSSSQETQYF
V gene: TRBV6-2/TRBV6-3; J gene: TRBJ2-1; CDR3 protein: CASSPTSGLFSEQFF
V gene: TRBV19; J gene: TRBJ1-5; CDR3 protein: CASSIGTGQPQHF
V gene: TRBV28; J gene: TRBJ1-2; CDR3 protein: CASRLLDSDYGYTF
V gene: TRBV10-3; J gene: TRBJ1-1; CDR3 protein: CATTKTETLVNVNTEAFF
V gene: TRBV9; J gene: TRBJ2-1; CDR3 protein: CASSEWGADNEQFF
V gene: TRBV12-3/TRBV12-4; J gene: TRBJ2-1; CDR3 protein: CASRRTRRQFF
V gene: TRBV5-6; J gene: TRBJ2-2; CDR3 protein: CASSGGQGKTGELFF
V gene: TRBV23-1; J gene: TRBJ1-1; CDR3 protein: CASRPPDRVNTEAFF
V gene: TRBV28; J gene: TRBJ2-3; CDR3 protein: CASSAGTSGTDTQYF
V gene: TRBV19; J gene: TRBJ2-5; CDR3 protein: CASSPDREGTQYF
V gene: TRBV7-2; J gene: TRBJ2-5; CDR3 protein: CASSFIRDSETQYF
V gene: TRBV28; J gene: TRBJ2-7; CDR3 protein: CASSSPTGPHEQYF
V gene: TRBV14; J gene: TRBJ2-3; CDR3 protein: CASSLWTSGTSTDTQYF
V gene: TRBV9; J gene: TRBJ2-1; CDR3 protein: CASSVAGGLGNEQFF
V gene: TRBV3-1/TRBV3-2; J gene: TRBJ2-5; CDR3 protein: CASSQDGGVKTQYF
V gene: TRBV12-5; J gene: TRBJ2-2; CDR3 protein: CASGPDRANTGELFF
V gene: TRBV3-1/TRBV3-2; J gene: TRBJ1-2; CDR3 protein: CASSQEWTGANYGYTF
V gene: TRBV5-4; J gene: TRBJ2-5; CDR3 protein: CASSLSASGGANQETQYF
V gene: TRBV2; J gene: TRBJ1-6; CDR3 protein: CASITRGINSPLHF
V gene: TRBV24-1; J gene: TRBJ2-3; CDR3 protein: CATSDFQDTQYF
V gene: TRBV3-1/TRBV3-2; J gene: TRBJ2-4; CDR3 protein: CASSQPGTMKNIQYF
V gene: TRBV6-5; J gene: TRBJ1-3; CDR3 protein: CASWRGARSGNTIYF
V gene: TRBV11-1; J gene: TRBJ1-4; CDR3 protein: CASSLGQGAKLFF
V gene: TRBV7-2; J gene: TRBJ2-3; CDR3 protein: CASSSGRQWADTQYF
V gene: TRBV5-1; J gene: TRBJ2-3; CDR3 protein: CASSLATDTQYF
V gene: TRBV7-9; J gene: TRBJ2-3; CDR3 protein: CASRSGGTDTQYF
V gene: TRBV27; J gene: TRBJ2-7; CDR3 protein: CASSPRLAGISREQYF
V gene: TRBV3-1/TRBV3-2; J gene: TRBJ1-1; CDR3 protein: CASSRQGDTEAFF
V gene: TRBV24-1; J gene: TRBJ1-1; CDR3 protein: CATQAEPSGGEAFF
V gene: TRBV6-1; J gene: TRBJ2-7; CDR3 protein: CASSEPSDYRGRGYEQYF
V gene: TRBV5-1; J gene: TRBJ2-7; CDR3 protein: CASSTDRGWQYF
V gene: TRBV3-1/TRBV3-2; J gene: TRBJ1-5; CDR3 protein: CASSQRGGGQPQHF
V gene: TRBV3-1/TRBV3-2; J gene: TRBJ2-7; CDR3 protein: CASSPYLTSGDRGGEQYF
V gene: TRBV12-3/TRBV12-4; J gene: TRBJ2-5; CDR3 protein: CATGLAGGETQYF
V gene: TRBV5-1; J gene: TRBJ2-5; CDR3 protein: CASSLGTSGKAETQYF
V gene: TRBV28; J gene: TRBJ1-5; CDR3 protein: CASSLSVPIDQPQHF
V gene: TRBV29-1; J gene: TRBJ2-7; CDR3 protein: CSVGWRSYEQYF
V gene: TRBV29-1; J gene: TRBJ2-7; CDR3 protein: CSVLRDYEQYF
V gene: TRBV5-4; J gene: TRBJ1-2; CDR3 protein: CETGTGGSYGYTF
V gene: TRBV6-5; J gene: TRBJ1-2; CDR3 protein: CASSAGPGGYTF
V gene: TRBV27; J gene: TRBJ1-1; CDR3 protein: CASSRGDSDTEAFF
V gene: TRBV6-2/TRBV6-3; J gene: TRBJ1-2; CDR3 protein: CASSYPSQGNYGYTF
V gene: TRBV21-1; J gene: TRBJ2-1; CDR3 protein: CASHAGVTYNEQFF
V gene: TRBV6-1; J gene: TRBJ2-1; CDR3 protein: CASSDRVVNNEQFF